The 3 T cell receptor beta chains in this list originate from one sample, sequenced in a study of regulatory T cells in long-lasting Graves disease. Construction of TCR beta libraries relied on iRepertoire HTBI primers and on Arm-PCR targeting CDR3 regions. TCRdb used MiXCR to reprocess the multiplex PCR reads, holding one entry per CDR3 protein. The profile shows a few hundred thousand distinct CDR3 sequences, 15% to 20% of them singletons. The time point was: newly diagnosed GD, antithyroid drugs for less than 3 months. The TCR library was made from RNA that had been extracted from PBMCs in TRIzol. The sample was also reused in another study, on T cells in Graves' hyperthyroidism and ophthalmopathy.

The material sequenced was peripheral blood mononuclear cells (PBMCs), taken at new diagnosis, from a patient treated with antithyroid drugs. The receptors shown here come from a man aged 35 to 55 with Graves disease.

Details on this clonotype: A much larger clone sits a single nucleotide away, making a read error possible. This sequence joins TRBV4-2 and TRBJ2-3; unclear D gene. Trimming took 0 bases from V and 3 from J, leaving 1 base between them. The CDR3 consists of 12 residues. The V gene's germline CDR1 is LGHNA and CDR2 YNFKEQ. The CDR3 DNA follows: TGTGCCAGCAGCCAAGAGACAGATACGCAGTATTTT. It specifies CASSQETDTQYF.

This clonotype was seen only a few times. The chain uses TRBV7-8 and TRBJ2-4; 15 bases map to TRBD2. CDR3 length: 22 residues. CDR1 is SGHVS and CDR2 is FQNEAQ in the germline V gene. V shed 5 bases, J shed 1 base, and the junction held 18 bases outside the gene matches. CDR3 region: CASSPKGRGLAGGGGAKNIQYF. As DNA, the CDR3 is TGTGCCAGCAGCCCTAAAGGGCGGGGACTAGCGGGGGGCGGAGGGGCCAAAAACATTCAGTACTTC.

This clonotype was counted at least ten times. The chain is built from TRBV4-2 and TRBJ2-4, with D perhaps matching TRBD1 or TRBD2 (5 bases each). Germline CDR1 LGHNA, CDR2 YNFKEQ. The V end lost 0 bases, the J end lost 11 bases, and 8 bases lay between the germline ends. The CDR3 loop spans 12 amino acids. The CDR3 sequence is CASSQDSGLQYF. CDR3 nucleotides: TGTGCCAGCAGCCAAGATTCGGGGCTTCAGTACTTC.